The T cell receptor beta chain under discussion was sequenced for a study of spatial heterogeneity in lung cancer. Study-wide results and limits: Detection of ubiquitous tumor TCRs in blood was higher at resection than follow-up.

The time point denotes: sample taken at primary tumor resection. Whole RNA obtained from tumor, nontumor lung or frozen PBMC underwent sequencing without sorting. Each TCR cDNA molecule bore a unique molecular identifier. Using its own MiXCR run on the 5' RACE reads, TCRdb lists one record per CDR3 protein. This table has about 12,000 distinct CDR3 sequences, about 3.8% appearing once. This clonotype was seen ten or more times. Its antigen is still unknown. Within a library made for alpha chains, this beta chain is off target, and its count is uninformative. The origin of this receptor is a male donor with early-stage non-small cell lung cancer. Sequences were derived from PBMCs, sampled at surgery.

CDR3 bases: TGTGCCACCAGTGATCCCGGGAGGGGGCGAAGTGGCTACACCTTC. Encoded protein: CATSDPGRGRSGYTF. The V gene is TRBV24-1, the J gene TRBJ1-2, with 7 bases aligning to TRBD1. CDR1 is KGHDR, CDR2 SFDVKD, per germline. This CDR3 is 15 amino acids long. V shed 3 bases and J 7 bases; nucleotides not matched to a gene: 10.